The rows below give T cell receptor beta chains drawn from one sample of a study of cytomegalovirus exposure and HLA in healthy donors. Sequencing used immunoSEQ multiplex PCR; TCRdb keeps in-frame clones, though not all of them. This table holds roughly 120,000 clones, about three quarters found once. Material for sequencing was PBMCs. The source is a woman in her twenties or thirties in good health and CMV-seropositive. CDR3s include the opening cysteine and the closing phenylalanine or tryptophan. The D gene is left open where the match is weak. A row's size may be missing; if present it is once, few, many or a size class.

D: TRBD1
J: TRBJ1-4
V: TRBV19
size: NA
CDR3: CASSAPGQLGEKLFF
DNA: TGTGCCAGTAGTGCTCCGGGACAGCTAGGTGAAAAACTGTTTTTT

D: NA
J: TRBJ1-3
V: TRBV28
size: NA
CDR3: CASRGQWNSGNTIYF
DNA: TGTGCCAGCAGGGGGCAGTGGAACTCTGGAAACACCATATATTTT

D: NA
J: TRBJ1-1
V: TRBV5-1
size: once
CDR3: CASSRVLNTEAFF
DNA: TGCGCCAGCAGCCGGGTCCTGAACACTGAAGCTTTCTTT

D: TRBD2
J: TRBJ2-3
V: TRBV5-1
size: NA
CDR3: CASSLGTSSGTDTQYF
DNA: TGCGCCAGCAGCCTCGGGACTAGTAGTGGCACAGATACGCAGTATTTT

D: TRBD1
J: TRBJ1-2
V: TRBV5-6
size: NA
CDR3: CASSLGPKDRGDYGYTF
DNA: TGTGCCAGCAGCTTGGGGCCTAAGGACAGGGGGGACTATGGCTACACCTTC

D: NA
J: TRBJ1-1
V: TRBV9
size: few
CDR3: CASSLQGDWGTEAFF
DNA: TGTGCCAGCAGTCTACAGGGAGATTGGGGCACTGAAGCTTTCTTT

D: NA
J: TRBJ2-2
V: TRBV29-1
size: NA
CDR3: CSVGFRGNTGELFF
DNA: TGCAGCGTTGGCTTCCGGGGGAACACCGGGGAGCTGTTTTTT

D: TRBD2
J: TRBJ2-1
V: TRBV9
size: NA
CDR3: CASSVGVAGASNEQFF
DNA: TGTGCCAGCAGCGTAGGGGTAGCGGGGGCGAGCAATGAGCAGTTCTTC

D: NA
J: TRBJ2-2
V: TRBV5-8
size: NA
CDR3: CASSGPFSTPGAGELFF
DNA: TGTGCCAGCAGCGGGCCCTTTAGCACCCCCGGGGCCGGGGAGCTGTTTTTT

D: TRBD1
J: TRBJ2-6
V: TRBV4-2
size: few
CDR3: CASSQGRTGFGANVLTF
DNA: TGTGCCAGCAGCCAAGGACGGACAGGGTTTGGGGCCAACGTCCTGACTTTC

D: NA
J: TRBJ2-5
V: TRBV15
size: NA
CDR3: CATSRDTGETQYF
DNA: TGTGCCACCAGCCGGGACACCGGAGAGACCCAGTACTTC

D: NA
J: TRBJ2-2
V: TRBV7-5
size: NA
CDR3: CVRSLVSRTSGELWATGELFF
DNA: TGTGTCAGAAGCTTAGTATCTCGGACTAGCGGGGAATTGTGGGCTACCGGGGAGCTGTTTTTT

D: TRBD1
J: TRBJ2-6
V: TRBV30
size: NA
CDR3: CAWSRGQGAAGANVLTF
DNA: TGTGCCTGGAGTAGAGGCCAGGGGGCCGCTGGGGCCAACGTCCTGACTTTC

D: TRBD2
J: TRBJ2-3
V: TRBV30
size: NA
CDR3: CAWTAGGPDTQYF
DNA: TGTGCCTGGACAGCGGGGGGGCCAGATACGCAGTATTTT

D: NA
J: TRBJ1-2
V: TRBV4-1
size: few
CDR3: CASSQAPGGANYGYTF
DNA: TGCGCCAGCAGCCAAGCCCCGGGGGGGGCGAACTATGGCTACACCTTC

D: TRBD1
J: TRBJ2-5
V: TRBV11-2
size: NA
CDR3: CASSAEDRGETQYF
DNA: TGTGCCAGCAGCGCCGAGGACAGGGGAGAGACCCAGTACTTC

D: NA
J: TRBJ2-7
V: TRBV4-3
size: NA
CDR3: CASSLTGSYEQYF
DNA: TGCGCCAGCAGCCTTACAGGGAGCTACGAGCAGTACTTC

D: TRBD2
J: TRBJ2-3
V: TRBV5-4
size: NA
CDR3: CASSFPSGGPTDTQYF
DNA: TGTGCCAGCAGCTTCCCCTCGGGGGGGCCTACAGATACGCAGTATTTT

D: TRBD1
J: TRBJ1-1
V: TRBV4-1
size: NA
CDR3: CASSQGRQGATEAFF
DNA: TGCGCCAGCAGCCAAGGGAGACAGGGGGCCACTGAAGCTTTCTTT

D: NA
J: TRBJ2-7
V: TRBV2
size: NA
CDR3: CASTRNSKGQGQYF
DNA: TGTGCCAGCACCCGCAACTCTAAAGGACAAGGGCAGTACTTC

D: NA
J: TRBJ1-5
V: TRBV4-1
size: NA
CDR3: CASSQEWAGGNQPQHF
DNA: TGCGCCAGCAGCCAAGAATGGGCCGGGGGCAATCAGCCCCAGCATTTT

D: TRBD2
J: TRBJ2-1
V: TRBV15
size: NA
CDR3: CATSRDVVRGGLGEQFF
DNA: TGTGCCACCAGCAGAGATGTCGTCCGGGGGGGCCTAGGTGAGCAGTTCTTC

D: TRBD1
J: TRBJ1-6
V: TRBV6-6
size: NA
CDR3: CASSSGTGRNSPLHF
DNA: TGTGCCAGCAGTTCCGGGACAGGGAGGAATTCACCCCTCCACTTT

D: TRBD1
J: TRBJ2-5
V: TRBV14
size: NA
CDR3: CASSQNRGQTQYF
DNA: TGTGCCAGCAGCCAAAACAGGGGCCAGACCCAGTACTTC

D: NA
J: TRBJ1-6
V: TRBV28
size: NA
CDR3: CASTTGGWNSPLHF
DNA: TGTGCCAGCACCACGGGGGGATGGAATTCACCCCTCCACTTT

D: NA
J: TRBJ2-3
V: TRBV4-3
size: NA
CDR3: CASSQAHPSFTQYF
DNA: TGCGCCAGCAGCCAAGCCCACCCTAGCTTTACGCAGTATTTT